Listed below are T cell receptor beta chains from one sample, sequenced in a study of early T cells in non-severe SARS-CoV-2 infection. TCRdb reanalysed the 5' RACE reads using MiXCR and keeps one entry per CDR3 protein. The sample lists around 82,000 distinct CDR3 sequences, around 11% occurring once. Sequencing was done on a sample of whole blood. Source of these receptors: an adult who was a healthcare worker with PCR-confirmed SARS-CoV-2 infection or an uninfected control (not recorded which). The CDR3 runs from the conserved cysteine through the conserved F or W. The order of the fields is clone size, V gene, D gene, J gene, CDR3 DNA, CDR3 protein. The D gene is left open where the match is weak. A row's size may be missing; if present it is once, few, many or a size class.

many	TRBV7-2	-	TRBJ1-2	TGTGCCAGCAGCTTAACGCGAGGTTCTGGCTACACCTTC	CASSLTRGSGYTF
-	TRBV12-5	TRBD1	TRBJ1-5	TGTGCTAGTGGTTTAAACGGACAGGGAACCCGTGGGAGCAATCAGCCCCAGCATTTT	CASGLNGQGTRGSNQPQHF
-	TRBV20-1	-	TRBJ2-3	TGCAGTGCTAGAGTCGGCACCGGGGAAGATACGCAGTATTTT	CSARVGTGEDTQYF
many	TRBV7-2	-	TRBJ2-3	TGTGCCAGCAGCTTAGGACAGGCTAGCACAGATACGCAGTATTTT	CASSLGQASTDTQYF
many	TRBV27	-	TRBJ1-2	TGTGCCAGCAGTCTCACCCAGGGGATTAACTATGGCTACACCTTC	CASSLTQGINYGYTF
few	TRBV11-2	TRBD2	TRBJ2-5	TGTGCCAGCAGCCTGGCCGGGGGGGCCGGAGAGACCCAGTACTTC	CASSLAGGAGETQYF
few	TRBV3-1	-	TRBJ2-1	TGTGCCAGCAGCCCCTTAACAAGGGACAATGAGCAGTTCTTC	CASSPLTRDNEQFF
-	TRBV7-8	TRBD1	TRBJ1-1	TGTGCCAGCAGCGTACTACAGGGGGAAGCTTTCTTT	CASSVLQGEAFF
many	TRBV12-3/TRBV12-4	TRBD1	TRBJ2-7	TGTGCCAGCAGACCGGGACAGGGCGTTTACGAGCAGTACTTC	CASRPGQGVYEQYF
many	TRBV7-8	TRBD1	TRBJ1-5	TGTGCCAGCAGCTTAACGACAGGGGGGGGTCAGCCCCAGCATTTT	CASSLTTGGGQPQHF
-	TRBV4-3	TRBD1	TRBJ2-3	TGCGCCAGCAGCCAGGGGCAGGGGGCCGCAGATACGCAGTATTTT	CASSQGQGAADTQYF
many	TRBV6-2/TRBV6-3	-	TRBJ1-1	TGTGCCAGCAGTTACGAGGGGAACACTGAAGCTTTCTTT	CASSYEGNTEAFF
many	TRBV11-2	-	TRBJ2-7	TGTGCCAGCAGCTTATTTGGATCGGGGGCCTCCTACGAGCAGTACTTC	CASSLFGSGASYEQYF
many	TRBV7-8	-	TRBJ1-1	TGTGCCAGCAGCCCTCTCCCAATGAACACTGAAGCTTTCTTT	CASSPLPMNTEAFF
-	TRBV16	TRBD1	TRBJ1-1	TGTGCCAGCAGCCACCTGGGACAGGGTGGGACTGAAGCTTTCTTT	CASSHLGQGGTEAFF
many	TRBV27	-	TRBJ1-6	TGTGCCAGCAGTTTAGGGAGGTTTAGATCACCCCTCCACTTT	CASSLGRFRSPLHF
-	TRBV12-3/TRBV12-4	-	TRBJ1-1	TGTGCCAGCAGTTTTTGGGGCTTAGGGAACACTGAAGCTTTCTTT	CASSFWGLGNTEAFF
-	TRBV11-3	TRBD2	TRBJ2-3	TGTGCCAGCAGCCGGGGGGTAGATACGCAGTATTTT	CASSRGVDTQYF
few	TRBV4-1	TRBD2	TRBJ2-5	TGCGCCAGCAGCCAAGGACTAGCGGGGGGGCGAGGGAGAGAGACCCAGTACTTC	CASSQGLAGGRGRETQYF
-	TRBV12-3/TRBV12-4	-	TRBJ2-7	TGTGCCAGCAGTTTAAGAGGGAGAGACGACGAGCAGTACTTC	CASSLRGRDDEQYF
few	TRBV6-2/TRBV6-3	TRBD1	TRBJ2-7	TGTGCCAGCAGTCGGGGACAGCACTACGAGCAGTACTTC	CASSRGQHYEQYF
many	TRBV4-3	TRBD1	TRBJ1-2	TGCGCCAGCAGCCAAGGTAGAATGTCGTCCACAGGGGGGAACTATGGCTACACCTTC	CASSQGRMSSTGGNYGYTF
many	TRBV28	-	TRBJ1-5	TGTGCCAGCAGTTCCGTGATCCGCAATCAGCCCCAGCATTTT	CASSSVIRNQPQHF
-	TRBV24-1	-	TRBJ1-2	TGTGCCACCAGTGCTGGGAGGGGTGGCTACACCTTC	CATSAGRGGYTF
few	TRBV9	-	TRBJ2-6	TGTGCCAGCAGCGTAGTCCGGCCCTCTGGGGCCAACGTCCTGACTTTC	CASSVVRPSGANVLTF
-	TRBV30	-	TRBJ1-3	TGTGCCTGGAGTACCGGGAGAAACACCATATATTTT	CAWSTGRNTIYF
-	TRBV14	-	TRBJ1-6	TGTGCCAGCAGCCCACAGGGATTTTCACCCCTCCACTTT	CASSPQGFSPLHF
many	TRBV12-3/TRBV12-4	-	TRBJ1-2	TGTGCCAGCAGCTACGGGACCCCTGGCTACACCTTC	CASSYGTPGYTF
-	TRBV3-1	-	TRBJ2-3	TGTGCCAGCAGCCAAGGGCCTCGCGCCCCGGATACGCAGTATTTT	CASSQGPRAPDTQYF
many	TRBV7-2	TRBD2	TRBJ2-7	TGTGCCAGCAGCCGGCAAAGCGGGGAGTACGAGCAGTACTTC	CASSRQSGEYEQYF
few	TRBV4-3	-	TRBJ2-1	TGCGCCAGCAGCCATGCCATCGGACAGTCCCCCTACAATGAGCAGTTCTTC	CASSHAIGQSPYNEQFF
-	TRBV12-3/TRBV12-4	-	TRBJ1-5	TGTGCCAGCAGCTTCACAATACACTATGCGGGGAGTCAGCCCCAGCATTTT	CASSFTIHYAGSQPQHF
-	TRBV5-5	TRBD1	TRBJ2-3	TGTGCCAGCAGCAGGACAGGGTACGATACGCAGTATTTT	CASSRTGYDTQYF
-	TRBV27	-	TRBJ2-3	TGTGCCAGCAGTTTAAGGCCGCAGTATTTT	CASSLRPQYF
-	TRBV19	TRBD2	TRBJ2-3	TGTGCCAGTAGTACGGGACTAACTAGCACAGATACGCAGTATTTT	CASSTGLTSTDTQYF
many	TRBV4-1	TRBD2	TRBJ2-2	TGCGCCAGCAGCCTAAGCGGGATGAACACCGGGGAGCTGTTTTTT	CASSLSGMNTGELFF
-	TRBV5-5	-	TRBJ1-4	TGTGCCAGCAGTTCGGTCGAAAAACTGTTTTTT	CASSSVEKLFF
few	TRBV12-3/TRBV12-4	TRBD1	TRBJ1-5	TGTGCCAGCAGTTTATCCCGCGGACAGGGGATGGCCCAGCATTTT	CASSLSRGQGMAQHF
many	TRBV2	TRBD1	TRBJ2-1	TGTGCCAGCAGGAGGACAGGGGGGAATGAGCAGTTCTTC	CASRRTGGNEQFF
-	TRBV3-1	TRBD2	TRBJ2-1	TGTGCCAGCAGCCGACGCGGGGGGGCCTACAATGAGCAGTTCTTC	CASSRRGGAYNEQFF
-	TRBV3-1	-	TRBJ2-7	TGTGCCAGCAGCCAAGTGGAGGGGCCAAGCTCCTACGAGCAGTACTTC	CASSQVEGPSSYEQYF
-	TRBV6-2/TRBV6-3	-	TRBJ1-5	TGTGCCAGCAGTTATCACCGAGAAAATCAGCCCCAGCATTTT	CASSYHRENQPQHF
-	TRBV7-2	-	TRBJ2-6	TGTGCCAGCAGCCCCCTACTCTCTGGGGCCAACGTCCTGACTTTC	CASSPLLSGANVLTF
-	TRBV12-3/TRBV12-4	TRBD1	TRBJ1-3	TGTGCCAGCACCACAGGGGGAGGAAACACCATATATTTT	CASTTGGGNTIYF
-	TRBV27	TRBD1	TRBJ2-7	TGTGCCAGCAGTGTCGGACAGGGGGGTGAGCAGTACTTC	CASSVGQGGEQYF
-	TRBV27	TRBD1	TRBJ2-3	TGTGCCAGCAGCCCGAGGGGGCCACCCACAGATACGCAGTATTTT	CASSPRGPPTDTQYF
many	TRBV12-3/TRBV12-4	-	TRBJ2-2	TGTGCCAGCAGTCATACAAGGACCGGGGAGCTGTTTTTT	CASSHTRTGELFF
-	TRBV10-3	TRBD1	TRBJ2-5	TGTGCCATCAGTGAGTCGGGACAGGGGGCAGAGACCCAGTACTTC	CAISESGQGAETQYF
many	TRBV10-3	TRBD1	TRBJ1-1	TGTGCCATCAGCCCTGACAGGGGGGGGGACACTGAAGCTTTCTTT	CAISPDRGGDTEAFF
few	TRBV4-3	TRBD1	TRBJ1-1	TGCGCCAGCAGCAAAGACAGGGGGAACACTGAAGCTTTCTTT	CASSKDRGNTEAFF
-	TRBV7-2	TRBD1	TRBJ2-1	TGTGCCAGCAGCTATAGGGACAGAGAGCAGTTCTTC	CASSYRDREQFF
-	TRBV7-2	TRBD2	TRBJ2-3	TGTGCCAGCAGCTTTCCGCCGGGACTAGCGGGGGGGCAGCGCACAGATACGCAGTATTTT	CASSFPPGLAGGQRTDTQYF
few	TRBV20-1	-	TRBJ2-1	TGCAGTGCTAGGAGCCAGACTTCGAGCTCCTACAATGAGCAGTTCTTC	CSARSQTSSSYNEQFF